This entry lists 4 T cell receptor beta chains sequenced from one sample in a study of radiation and T cells in renal cell carcinoma. Produced via immunoSEQ multiplex PCR; TCRdb's table is partial and in-frame only. The sample holds 120,000 to 150,000 clones, 80% to 90% seen once. The time point denotes: blood 4 weeks post-SBRT, at nephrectomy. This sample's treatment: 15 Gy SBRT to primary tumor, nephrectomy 4 weeks later. The sequencing used blood, collected from a patient whose treatment included radiotherapy and nephrectomy. All receptors derive from a woman in her 50s with renal cell carcinoma.

The chain joins TRBV6-1 to TRBJ2-5; a weak D match, TRBD1 (5 bases). The CDR3 totals 15 residues. The V end lost 6 bases, the J end lost 5 bases, and 19 bases lay between the germline ends. Germline CDR1 is MNHNS and CDR2 is SASEGT. The DNA for the CDR3 is TGTGCCAGCAGCCCAACACCCTCAGGGCGGGAGACCCAGTACTTC. It specifies CASSPTPSGRETQYF.

V and J are TRBV12-5 and TRBJ1-3; D gene ambiguous. Germline V gives CDR1 LGHNT, CDR2 FRNRAP. V gave up 8 bases and J gave up 0 bases, with 5 bases separating them. The CDR3 has 12 amino acids. CDR3 sequence: CASSNSGNTIYF. The DNA for the CDR3 is TGTGCTAGTTCTAACTCTGGAAACACCATATATTTT.

In its sample, this clone was seen once. This chain joins TRBV5-6 and TRBJ1-5; TRBD1 aligns across 8 bases. V was clipped by 3 bases and J by 6 bases; unmatched bases: 8. This CDR3 is built from 15 residues. The germline gives CDR1 SGHDT, CDR2 YYEEEE. CDR3 region: CASSSRGRIVQPQHF. The CDR3 nucleotides read TGTGCCAGCAGCTCCAGGGGGCGGATTGTTCAGCCCCAGCATTTT.

The chain joins TRBV20-1 to TRBJ2-5; no firm D call. This CDR3 spans 11 amino acids. Trimming took off 4 bases at V and 5 bases at J, with 8 bases between the two ends. CDR1 and CDR2 from the germline V gene are DFQATT and SNEGSKA (reference sequence). The CDR3 sequence: CSAIPAETQYF. The DNA for the CDR3 is TGCAGTGCTATCCCCGCGGAGACCCAGTACTTC.